Sequencing of this TCR beta chain was carried out in a study of shared clonotypes between healthy human individuals. Study-level findings and limits: Larger richness was generally estimated for naive than memory subsets.

To note about this clone: What it binds is unknown.

CDR1 is MDHEN and CDR2 is SYDVKM in the germline V gene. CDR3 length equals 14 residues. With V trimmed by 3 bases and J by 7 bases, 8 bases remained unmatched. In the CD4+ fraction, cells were divided into CD45RA+ naive and CD45RA-negative memory subsets. Samples underwent the assay at deep level. It was 150 to 250 ng DNA, about 30,000 T cell genomes, that sorted-subset replicate PCRs used. Clones were sequenced by immunoSEQ multiplex PCR, and TCRdb holds only the in-frame ones, with some missing. This sample has around 1 million clones; over 75% occur once, and the top ten carry roughly 1.5%. The chain couples TRBV28 to TRBJ1-2; 7 nucleotides align to TRBD1. The sequencing input was memory CD4+ T cells sorted from blood. As to subset: CD45RA-negative fraction. The receptor was isolated from a man younger than 30 in good health. Here the CDR3 reads CASSFGPTGLGYTF. The CDR3 region has the DNA TGTGCCAGCAGTTTTGGTCCGACAGGGCTTGGCTACACCTTC.